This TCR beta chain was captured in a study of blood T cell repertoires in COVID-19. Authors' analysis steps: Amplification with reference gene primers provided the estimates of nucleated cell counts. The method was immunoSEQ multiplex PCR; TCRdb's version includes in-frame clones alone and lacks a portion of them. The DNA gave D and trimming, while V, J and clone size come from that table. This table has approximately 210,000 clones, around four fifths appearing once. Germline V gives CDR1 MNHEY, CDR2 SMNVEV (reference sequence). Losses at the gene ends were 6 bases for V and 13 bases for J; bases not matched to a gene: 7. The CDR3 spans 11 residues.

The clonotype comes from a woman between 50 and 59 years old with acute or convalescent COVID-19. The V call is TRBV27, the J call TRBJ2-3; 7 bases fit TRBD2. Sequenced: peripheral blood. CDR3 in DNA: TGTGCCAGCAGCCCGGGGGGTTTTGAGTATTTT. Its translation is CASSPGGFEYF.